The next 30 T cell receptor beta chains were all read from a single sample in a study of Graves' ophthalmopathy and Graves' hyperthyroidism. Scientists amplified the TCR beta CDR3 regions from RNA transcripts. Second-round multiplex PCR followed a first-round RT-PCR using HTBI primers. MiXCR, run by TCRdb on the multiplex PCR reads, gives a single entry per CDR3 protein. The sample shows 1 million to 1.3 million distinct CDR3 sequences, about two fifths of them seen only once. Specimen: peripheral blood or thyroid tissue (not recorded which). Receptors were obtained from an adult man with Graves' hyperthyroidism.

This sequence joins TRBV9 and TRBJ1-4, with D possibly matching TRBD1 (6 bases). Germline V lookup: CDR1 SGDLS, CDR2 YYNGEE. V was pared by 4 bases and J by 8 bases, with 21 bases between. The CDR3 runs 16 residues. CDR3 DNA sequence: TGTGCCAGCAGCCAGGTTGCGGGGGGCGGAAGAGAAAAACTGTTTTTT. Residues: CASSQVAGGGREKLFF.

The table lists this clonotype with many counts. The chain carries TRBV12-5 and TRBJ1-2; D is uncertain. Germline assignment: CDR1 LGHNT and CDR2 FRNRAP. This CDR3 comprises 13 residues. V was clipped by 2 bases and J by 3 bases, with 7 bases between them. The CDR3 protein is CASGLQTDYGYTF. The CDR3 coding sequence is TGTGCTAGTGGTTTGCAGACTGACTATGGCTACACCTTC.

This clonotype has a handful of counts. Here the CDR3 reads CSVVWTEPYEHF. For the CDR3, the DNA is TGCAGCGTCGTATGGACTGAGCCCTACGAGCATTTT. The chain couples TRBV29-1 to TRBJ1-5; D gene ambiguous. The length of the CDR3 is 12 residues. Germline CDR1 reads SQVTM; CDR2 reads ANQGSEA. V was shortened by 6 bases and J by 14 bases, with 20 bases between the two germline ends. The full variable domain, completed using reference TRBV29-1 and TRBJ1-5, is SAVISQKPSRDICQRGTSLTIQCQVDSQVTMMFWYRQQPGQSLTLIATANQGSEATYESGFVIDKFPISRPNLTFSTLTVSNMSPEDSSIYLCSVVWTEPYEHFGDGTRLSIL.

This clonotype has a single count. The chain combines TRBV6-5 with TRBJ1-6, with 7 bases matching TRBD1. The CDR3 is 13 amino acids. V shed 2 bases, J shed 12 bases, and the junction held 4 bases outside the gene matches. Looked up from germline, CDR1 is MNHEY and CDR2 is SVGAGI. The CDR3 loop is CASSYGRGRPLHF. In nucleotides, the CDR3 is TGTGCCAGCAGTTACGGCAGGGGGAGACCCCTCCACTTT.

J is TRBJ2-7 and V is TRBV2; D may be TRBD1 (5 bases). Germline-derived CDR1 and CDR2 are SNHLY and FYNNEI. CDR3 length equals 12 residues. V was shortened by 4 bases and J by 7 bases, with 11 bases between the two germline ends. CDR3 DNA sequence: TGTGCCAGCAGTGCCCAGGGTAAAGAGCAGTACTTC. Its protein is CASSAQGKEQYF. Using reference TRBV2 and TRBJ2-7 for the parts outside the CDR3, the full variable domain is EPEVTQTPSHQVTQMGQEVILRCVPISNHLYFYWYRQILGQKVEFLVSFYNNEISEKSEIFDDQFSVERPDGSNFTLKIRSTKLEDSAMYFCASSAQGKEQYFGPGTRLTVT.

This clonotype was seen repeatedly, ten times or more. The V call is TRBV15, the J call TRBJ1-4, with unresolved D. This CDR3 has 16 amino acids. V gave up 5 bases and J gave up 2 bases, with 15 bases separating them. The V gene's germline CDR1 is LNHNV and CDR2 YYDKDF (reference sequence). The CDR3 DNA is TGTGCCACCAGCGTTGGCTCCGGGTGGACTAATGAAAAACTGTTTTTT. This encodes CATSVGSGWTNEKLFF.

The chain couples TRBV12-3 or TRBV12-4 to TRBJ1-1; D not resolved. The CDR3 runs 14 residues. V dropped 7 bases and J dropped 1 base, with 13 bases sitting between them. CDR3 region: CASTLIGGNTEAFF. The CDR3 bases are TGTGCCAGCACCCTGATTGGTGGGAACACTGAAGCTTTCTTT.

In its sample, this clonotype was seen many times. The chain is built from TRBV24-1 and TRBJ2-5, with TRBD2 matching over 13 bases. This CDR3 spans 18 amino acids. The J segment lost 5 bases and the V segment lost 3 bases, leaving 11 bases of the junction unmatched. Germline V gene lookup returns CDR1 KGHDR and CDR2 SFDVKD. CDR3 in DNA: TGTGCCACCAGTGATACCCGGACTAGCGGGAGAGCAAGGGAGACCCAGTACTTC. This encodes CATSDTRTSGRARETQYF.

The chain recombines TRBV7-8 with TRBJ2-5; D is possibly TRBD2 (6 bases). The CDR3 totals 15 residues. V lost 4 bases and J lost 5, with 17 bases in between. Germline lookup yields CDR1 SGHVS and CDR2 FQNEAQ. CDR3 sequence (DNA): TGTGCCAGCAGCTCAACAGCCGGGAGCAAGGAGACCCAGTACTTC. The encoded protein is CASSSTAGSKETQYF.

In regard to this clonotype: The junction and the germline gene differ at one end; a read error may be behind it. V is TRBV5-1 and J is TRBJ2-5; D not resolved. CDR1 and CDR2 (germline): SGHRS, YFSETQ. The CDR3 consists of 13 residues. In DNA, the CDR3 is TGCGCCAGCAGCTCGCACTTCCAAGAGGCCCAGTACTTC. It specifies CASSSHFQEAQYF.

In its sample, this clonotype was seen many times. The rearrangement joins TRBV10-3 to TRBJ1-1; D is uncertain. The ends were cut back, 4 bases at V and 3 bases at J, with 15 bases in the middle. CDR1 is ENHRY and CDR2 is SYGVKD in the germline V gene. This CDR3 comprises 15 residues. The chain's CDR3 is CAISGRVGKDTEAFF. The DNA of the CDR3 is TGTGCCATCAGTGGAAGAGTGGGTAAAGACACTGAAGCTTTCTTT.

The CDR3 sequence: CASSQDGYRYQETQYF. The CDR3 region has the DNA TGCGCCAGCAGCCAAGATGGGTACAGGTATCAAGAGACCCAGTACTTC. The V call is TRBV4-3, the J call TRBJ2-5; tentative D call: TRBD1 (5 bases). Trimming pared 0 bases from V and 2 bases from J, leaving 13 bases between. Germline V gene lookup returns CDR1 LGHNA and CDR2 YSLEER. The CDR3 extends over 16 amino acids.

V and J are TRBV5-1 and TRBJ1-5, with unresolved D. Germline-derived CDR1 and CDR2 are SGHRS and YFSETQ. V gave up 0 bases and J gave up 3 bases, with 4 bases separating them. The CDR3 runs 13 residues. This CDR3 reads CASSLDANQPQHF. The DNA of the CDR3 is TGCGCCAGCAGCTTGGATGCCAATCAGCCCCAGCATTTT.

This clonotype showed up just a few times. The genes are TRBV28 and TRBJ2-5; no clear D gene. Germline lookup yields CDR1 MDHEN and CDR2 SYDVKM. The V end was cut by 2 bases, the J end by 4 bases, with 8 bases between. The CDR3 sequence is 13 residues long. The CDR3 DNA reads as TGTGCCAGCAGTTTAGGCAGAATAGAGACCCAGTACTTC. This gives the protein CASSLGRIETQYF.

At least ten counts were recorded for this clonotype. The gene calls are TRBV10-3 and TRBJ1-5; D not certain. Germline-derived CDR1 and CDR2 are ENHRY and SYGVKD. V shed 6 bases and J shed 0 bases, with 12 bases lying between them. This CDR3 comprises 15 residues. Here the CDR3 reads CAISDNNYSNQPQHF. The CDR3 DNA is TGTGCCATCAGCGATAACAATTATAGCAATCAGCCCCAGCATTTT.

This clonotype was counted ten times or more. J is TRBJ2-7 and V is TRBV7-9; D might be TRBD1 (6 bases). CDR3 length equals 17 residues. The germline gives CDR1 SEHNR, CDR2 FQNEAQ (reference sequence). The DNA for the CDR3 is TGTGCAACCACCGCGACGGGACAAACCCCGAATAGCTACGAGCAGTACTTC. It is translated as CATTATGQTPNSYEQYF.

Ten or more counts support this clonotype. This CDR3 reads CASRGEETQYF. CDR3 coding DNA: TGTGCCAGCAGGGGGGAAGAGACCCAGTACTTC. The chain uses TRBV2 and TRBJ2-5; either TRBD1 or TRBD2 may supply D (5 bases each). V was pared by 6 bases and J by 3 bases, with 5 bases between. The germline V gene has CDR1 SNHLY and CDR2 FYNNEI. The CDR3 contains 11 residues.

The V and J genes are TRBV19 and TRBJ2-2; 7 nucleotides match TRBD1. CDR1 LNHDA and CDR2 SQIVND come from the germline V gene (reference sequence). The junction had 4 bases not matched to a gene; V was cut back by 3 bases and J by 3 bases. There are 15 residues in the CDR3. The CDR3 loop is CASSIEGAHTGELFF. The CDR3 DNA reads TGTGCCAGTAGTATTGAGGGGGCCCACACCGGGGAGCTGTTTTTT.

On this clonotype: The conserved phenylalanine or tryptophan normally closing the CDR3 is absent here, so this likely arose from a read error. The rearrangement joins TRBV12-3 or TRBV12-4 to TRBJ2-7; no clear D. The CDR3 has 12 amino acids. Trimming removed 6 bases from V and 5 bases from J, with 11 bases in between. The CDR3 loop reads CASSPRVDEQYL. CDR3 coding DNA: TGTGCCAGCAGCCCCCGGGTCGACGAGCAGTACCTC.

This clonotype was found a few times. This chain joins TRBV7-9 and TRBJ2-7; D gene uncertain. The CDR3 is 13 amino acids. With 3 bases removed from V and 0 bases from J, the gap between germline ends came to 6 bases. Germline CDR1 is SEHNR and CDR2 is FQNEAQ (reference sequence). The CDR3 sequence: CASSFSASYEQYF. The DNA for the CDR3 is TGTGCCAGCAGCTTCTCAGCCTCCTACGAGCAGTACTTC.

About this clonotype: A read error may be the cause here, since a much bigger clone is one base away. This chain connects TRBV20-1 to TRBJ1-2; D remains unclear. V lost 6 bases, J lost 10 bases, and 21 bases lay in between. This CDR3 has 13 residues. The germline V gene encodes CDR1 DFQATT and CDR2 SNEGSKA (reference sequence). CDR3 residues: CSARNEGAVDYTF. The DNA of the CDR3 is TGCAGTGCCAGGAACGAAGGTGCAGTTGACTACACCTTC.

This clonotype was recorded a few times. J is TRBJ2-5 and V is TRBV27; D possibly matches TRBD1 or TRBD2 (5 bases each). Germline lookup yields CDR1 MNHEY and CDR2 SMNVEV (reference sequence). The CDR3 extends over 13 amino acids. The V end lost 4 bases, the J end lost 5 bases, and 11 bases lay between the germline ends. Written as DNA, the CDR3 is TGTGCCAGCAGTTCTCTAGGGGACGAGACCCAGTACTTC. Its translation is CASSSLGDETQYF.

The rearrangement uses TRBV6-1 and TRBJ2-7; D is unclear. Germline values: CDR1 MNHNS, CDR2 SASEGT. This CDR3 has 12 residues. Trimming stripped 3 bases from V and 10 bases from J, with 13 bases between. The DNA of the CDR3 is TGTGCCAGCAGTGAGCAGAGTACGGGCCAGTACTTC. Protein sequence: CASSEQSTGQYF.

This clonotype occurred a few times. The rearrangement links TRBV7-2 to TRBJ1-5; D is ambiguous. The V and J ends lost 1 base and 7 bases respectively, with 14 bases between them. CDR1 and CDR2 from the germline V gene are SGHTA and FQGNSA. The CDR3 runs 15 residues. This CDR3 reads CASSLGGETGQPQHF. DNA for the CDR3: TGTGCCAGCAGCTTAGGTGGGGAGACGGGGCAGCCCCAGCATTTT.

There are many counts of this clonotype. The CDR3 DNA is TGTGCCAGCAGTTTAGAAGGGGACAATCAGCCCCAGCATTTT. Translating gives CASSLEGDNQPQHF. The rearrangement joins TRBV12-3 or TRBV12-4 to TRBJ1-5, with D maybe TRBD1 (5 bases). V was trimmed by 1 base and J by 3 bases, leaving 7 bases between them. The CDR3 has 14 residues.

This clonotype showed up just once. The chain employs TRBV7-8 and TRBJ2-5; weak D call: TRBD1 (5 bases). With the DNA end fitting TRBJ2-1 better, the J assignment may be wrong. Germline V gene data show CDR1 as SGHVS and CDR2 as FQNEAQ. The CDR3 runs to 15 residues. The CDR3 DNA reads TGTGCCAGCAGCCCAGAGTGGACACGGGTGGGTGAGCAGTTCTTC. Amino acids: CASSPEWTRVGEQFF.

V gene TRBV14 combines with J gene TRBJ1-3; no reliable D call. Per germline, CDR1 SGHDN and CDR2 FVKESK. Trimming removed 1 base from V and 3 bases from J, with 7 bases in between. This CDR3 is built from 14 residues. This CDR3 reads CASSQVAGGNTIYF. The CDR3 nucleotides read TGTGCCAGCAGCCAAGTCGCAGGTGGAAACACCATATATTTT.

This clonotype showed up many times. V gene TRBV7-9 combines with J gene TRBJ1-2; D is unclear. CDR1 is SEHNR, CDR2 FQNEAQ, per germline (reference sequence). This CDR3 is 14 amino acids long. The germline V and J ends were trimmed by 2 bases and 8 bases, with 15 bases remaining between them. As DNA, the CDR3 is TGTGCCAGCAGCTTACTCCAAACGACTAGCGGCTACACCTTC. The encoded protein is CASSLLQTTSGYTF.

Many counts were recorded for this clonotype. The V gene is TRBV29-1, the J gene TRBJ2-7; D possibly corresponds to TRBD2 (6 bases). The CDR3 runs 13 residues. Germline V gene data show CDR1 as SQVTM and CDR2 as ANQGSEA. The ends were cut back, 7 bases at V and 3 bases at J, with 16 bases in the middle. CDR3 nucleotide sequence: TGCAGCGGGCGGACTTCGGGAGACTACGAGCAGTACTTC. Amino acids: CSGRTSGDYEQYF.

This clonotype was observed a handful of times. The V and J genes are TRBV29-1 and TRBJ2-7, with TRBD1 as a possible D gene (5 bases). V was clipped by 8 bases and J by 4 bases, with 18 bases between them. CDR1 and CDR2 from the germline V gene are SQVTM and ANQGSEA. This CDR3 is built from 13 residues. CDR3 protein: CSLAERGPYEQYF. For the CDR3, the DNA is TGCAGCTTGGCCGAAAGGGGCCCTTACGAGCAGTACTTC.